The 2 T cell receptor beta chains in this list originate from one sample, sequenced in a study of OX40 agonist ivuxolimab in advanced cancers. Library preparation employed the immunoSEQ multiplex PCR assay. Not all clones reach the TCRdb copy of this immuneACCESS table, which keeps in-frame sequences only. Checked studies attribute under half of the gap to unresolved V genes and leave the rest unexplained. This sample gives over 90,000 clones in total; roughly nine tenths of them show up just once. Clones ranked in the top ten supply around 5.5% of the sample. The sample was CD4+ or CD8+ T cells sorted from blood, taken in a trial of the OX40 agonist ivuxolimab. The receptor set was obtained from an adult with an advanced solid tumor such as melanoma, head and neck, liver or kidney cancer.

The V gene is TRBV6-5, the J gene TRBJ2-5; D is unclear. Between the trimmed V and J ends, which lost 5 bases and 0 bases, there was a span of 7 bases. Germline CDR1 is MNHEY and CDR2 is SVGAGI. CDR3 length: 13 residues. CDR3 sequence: CASSPVNQETQYF. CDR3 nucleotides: TGTGCCAGCAGTCCAGTAAACCAAGAGACCCAGTACTTC.

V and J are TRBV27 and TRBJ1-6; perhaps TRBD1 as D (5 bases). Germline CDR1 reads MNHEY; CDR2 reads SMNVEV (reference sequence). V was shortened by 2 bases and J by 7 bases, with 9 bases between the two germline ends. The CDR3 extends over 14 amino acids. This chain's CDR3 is CASSLAGNNSPLHF. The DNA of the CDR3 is TGTGCCAGCAGTTTAGCAGGGAACAATTCACCCCTCCACTTT.